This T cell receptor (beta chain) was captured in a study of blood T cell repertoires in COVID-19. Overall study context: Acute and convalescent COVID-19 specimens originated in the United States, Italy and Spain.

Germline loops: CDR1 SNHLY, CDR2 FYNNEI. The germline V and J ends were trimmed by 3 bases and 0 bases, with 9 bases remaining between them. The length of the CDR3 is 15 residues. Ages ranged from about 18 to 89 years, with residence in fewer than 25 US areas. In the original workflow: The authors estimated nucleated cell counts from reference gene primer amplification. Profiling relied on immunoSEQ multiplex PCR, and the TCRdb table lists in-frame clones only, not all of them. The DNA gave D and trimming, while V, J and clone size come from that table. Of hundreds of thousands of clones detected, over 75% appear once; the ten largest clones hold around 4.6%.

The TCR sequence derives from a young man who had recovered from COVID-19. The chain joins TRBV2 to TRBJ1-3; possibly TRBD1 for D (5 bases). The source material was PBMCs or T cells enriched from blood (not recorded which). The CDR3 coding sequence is TGTGCCAGCAGTGAGGGCAGGGCCTCTGGAAACACCATATATTTT. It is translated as CASSEGRASGNTIYF.